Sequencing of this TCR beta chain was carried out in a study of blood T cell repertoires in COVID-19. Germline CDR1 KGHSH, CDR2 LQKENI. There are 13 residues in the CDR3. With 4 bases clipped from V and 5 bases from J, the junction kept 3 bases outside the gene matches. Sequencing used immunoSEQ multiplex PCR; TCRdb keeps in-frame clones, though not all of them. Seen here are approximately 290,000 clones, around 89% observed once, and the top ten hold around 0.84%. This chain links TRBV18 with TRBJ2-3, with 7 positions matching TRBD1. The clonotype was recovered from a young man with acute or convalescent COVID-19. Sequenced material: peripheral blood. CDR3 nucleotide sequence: TGTGCCAGCTCACATACAGGGGTAGATACGCAGTATTTT. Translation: CASSHTGVDTQYF.